Listed below are T cell receptor beta chains from one sample, sequenced in a study of cytomegalovirus exposure and HLA in healthy donors. Repertoires were generated with immunoSEQ multiplex PCR, while TCRdb's copy carries only in-frame clones and drops some. This sample yields 150,000 or so clones, of which about 72% are seen a single time; 2.2% belongs to the top ten. The source material was PBMCs. These TCRs come from a man in his fifties in good health and CMV-seropositive. The CDR3 runs from the conserved cysteine through the conserved F or W. The D gene is left open where the match is weak. Size is stated for part of the rows, as once, few or many counts, or as a class when the clone is expanded.

size: NA
D: NA
J: TRBJ1-5
V: TRBV28
DNA: TGTGCCAGCAGTTTCTCTTCGACGGGGGCCCAGCATTTT
CDR3: CASSFSSTGAQHF

size: NA
D: TRBD2
J: TRBJ2-7
V: TRBV5-1
DNA: TGCGCCAGCAGCTTGGCTCTAGCGGGGTCCTACGAGCAGTACTTC
CDR3: CASSLALAGSYEQYF

size: NA
D: NA
J: TRBJ1-5
V: TRBV30
DNA: TGTGCCTGGAGTCGAGAAGCTAGGAATCAGCCCCAGCATTTT
CDR3: CAWSREARNQPQHF

size: NA
D: NA
J: TRBJ1-5
V: TRBV5-6
DNA: TGTGCCAGCAGCCGCTCACGGAGATTTAGCAATCAGCCCCAGCATTTT
CDR3: CASSRSRRFSNQPQHF

size: NA
D: NA
J: TRBJ1-4
V: TRBV19
DNA: TGTGCCAGTAGTATAGAGGTTTTCGGCGGACACTCTAATGAAAAACTGTTTTTT
CDR3: CASSIEVFGGHSNEKLFF

size: NA
D: TRBD2
J: TRBJ2-2
V: TRBV11-2
DNA: TGTGCCAGCAGCCCCGTGACTAGCGGGGGCCCGAACACCGGGGAGCTGTTTTTT
CDR3: CASSPVTSGGPNTGELFF

size: NA
D: TRBD2
J: TRBJ2-6
V: TRBV7-2
DNA: TGTGCCAGCAGCTTACGGGCGGGGGGGCGGTCTGGGGCCAACGTCCTGACTTTC
CDR3: CASSLRAGGRSGANVLTF

size: NA
D: TRBD1
J: TRBJ1-5
V: TRBV19
DNA: TGTGCCAGTAACGGACAGGTCGGCCAGCCCCAGCATTTT
CDR3: CASNGQVGQPQHF

size: once
D: NA
J: TRBJ1-1
V: TRBV9
DNA: TGTGCCAGCAGCGTAGAAGCGAACACTGAAGCTTTCTTT
CDR3: CASSVEANTEAFF

size: NA
D: NA
J: TRBJ2-5
V: TRBV6-5
DNA: TGTGCCAGCAGTTACGCACAGGGTTTGGAGACCCAGTACTTC
CDR3: CASSYAQGLETQYF